A selection of T cell receptor beta chains follows, all from one sample in a study of graft-versus-host responses after intestinal transplantation. Produced via immunoSEQ multiplex PCR; TCRdb's table is partial and in-frame only. The sample includes approximately 78,000 clones, roughly 84% of them seen just once. Their specific antigens are unknown. Sequenced here: unstimulated CD8+ T cells sorted from spleen or lymph node cells, sampled before transplant. These receptors were taken from a human donor who was the organ donor for an intestinal transplant. Both conserved end residues are trimmed from each CDR3. Size is omitted from some rows. Given values are once, few, many or a class for expanded clones.

V gene	J gene	clone size	CDR3 protein
TRBV27	TRBJ2-2	-	ASSLFSSGGIANTGELF
TRBV5-6	TRBJ1-5	-	ASSFYWGLQPQH
TRBV4-1	TRBJ2-2	-	ASSLRQNTGELF
TRBV10-2	TRBJ2-7	-	ASSVNRVREQY
TRBV6-5	TRBJ1-4	-	ASSYSANEKLF
TRBV13	TRBJ1-1	-	ASSLGGTGGEAF
TRBV7-9	TRBJ1-2	once	ASSLAGGIRDPNGYT
TRBV6-5	TRBJ2-3	-	ASGENGDTQY
TRBV5-6	TRBJ1-1	-	ASSLWVLSLNTEAF
TRBV6-1	TRBJ1-6	-	AILPTEVNSPLH
TRBV27	TRBJ2-3	-	ASSSNGGGAFMTDTQY
TRBV4-1	TRBJ2-7	once	ASTGADYEQY
TRBV18	TRBJ2-1	-	ASSGTSVSNNEQF
TRBV27	TRBJ2-3	-	ASSLRGDTQY
TRBV11-2	TRBJ2-7	few	ASSLLDRGASGEQY
TRBV5-1	TRBJ1-1	once	ASSLPSQPGAF
TRBV19	TRBJ1-5	once	ASDAGDQPQH
TRBV6-1	TRBJ2-7	-	ASSAGTNPLYEQY
TRBV7-3	TRBJ2-2	-	ASSSTPPDRGGELF
TRBV7-8	TRBJ1-3	-	ASSLQGLGLVGDTIY
TRBV6-1	TRBJ1-1	-	ASIKSMNTEAF
TRBV11-2	TRBJ2-1	-	ASTRRNNEQF
TRBV7-9	TRBJ2-7	-	ASSLVAYEQY
TRBV7-8	TRBJ2-1	-	ATLEWGRSYNEQF
TRBV28	TRBJ2-7	-	ASHQYPRQGNPCEQY
TRBV5-1	TRBJ2-7	-	ASSLMDRSSYEQY
TRBV11-3	TRBJ1-2	-	ASIDAPGGYT
TRBV7-8	TRBJ1-2	-	ASSLDPPPSALWDGYT
TRBV4-1	TRBJ1-4	-	ASSQWVQGQGGNEKLF
TRBV5-1	TRBJ2-7	-	ASSQRGGEDYEQY
TRBV4-1	TRBJ2-7	-	ASSQAGWGQGAEQY
TRBV28	TRBJ1-4	-	ASSPVVVPNEKLF
TRBV10-3	TRBJ1-2	-	AISGERNGYT
TRBV4-2	TRBJ1-1	-	ASSQDLNMWGAERNTEAF
TRBV28	TRBJ2-7	-	ASLRGGEQY
TRBV7-2	TRBJ1-2	-	ASSKSPGMGDYGYT
TRBV4-1	-	once	ASSQEVRTGDLWHEQY
TRBV6-1	TRBJ1-1	-	ASTTGGITEAF
TRBV4-1	TRBJ2-1	-	ASSQVGTSGASNEQF
TRBV7-6	TRBJ2-3	-	ASSLGPAGGLTDTQY
TRBV4-1	TRBJ1-1	-	ASSLQGTGNTEAF
TRBV19	TRBJ1-1	-	ASRTQGATEAF
TRBV28	TRBJ1-5	-	ASSFRESDQPQH
TRBV6-1	TRBJ2-2	-	ASSDGFSGVFGELF
TRBV29-1	TRBJ2-1	-	SVEVPRELFSWWANEQF
TRBV5-1	TRBJ2-1	-	ASSPATSGGPYNEQF
TRBV27	TRBJ1-2	-	ASSHYVGGAGGYT